The clone carrying this TCR beta chain was observed many times. Its target is not known. From 2 million PBMCs stored at -80 C, the unsorted libraries were generated. A single record per CDR3 protein comes from TCRdb applying MiXCR to the 5' RACE reads. In the table there are 57,000 or so distinct CDR3 sequences, about an eighth of which are singletons. The data belong to a study of neurological immune-mediated disorders. Study results and caveats: The most TCR clonal expansion was seen in HTLV-1-associated myelopathy, and the least was seen in multiple sclerosis, which fell below healthy controls.

The CDR3 runs 15 residues. V lost 3 bases and J 7 bases, leaving 18 bases between the germline ends. Germline lookup yields CDR1 DFQATT and CDR2 SNEGSKA (reference sequence). The clonotype was recovered from a man in his 60s in good health. The gene calls are TRBV20-1 and TRBJ1-4; tentatively, D is TRBD1 (6 bases). Sequencing used PBMCs. The CDR3: CSASPDGGASEKLFF. CDR3 DNA sequence: TGCAGTGCTAGCCCGGACGGGGGGGCGAGTGAAAAACTGTTTTTT.